This T cell receptor beta chain emerged from a study of T cells in Graves' hyperthyroidism and ophthalmopathy. About the research overall: The authors collected peripheral blood at initial diagnosis, before any treatment.

Among ophthalmopathy patients, the Clinical Activity Score reached at least 3, the NOSPECS grade reached at least 4, and duration remained under 3 months. The study left out patients who had uncontrolled infection, other autoimmune disease, pregnancy or lactation. Clinical symptoms, serum thyroxine, TRAb, thyroid ultrasound and orbital computed tomography established diagnosis. CDR1 MNHNS and CDR2 SASEGT come from the germline V gene. This CDR3 has 13 residues. V lost 5 bases to trimming and J lost 7 bases; unmatched junction nucleotides: 5. TCR beta CDR3 sequences were amplified from RNA transcripts. The primer set for the first-round RT-PCR of the TCR CDR3 was HTBI. TCRdb itself ran the multiplex PCR reads through MiXCR, one entry per CDR3 protein. The table has 500,000 to 550,000 distinct CDR3 sequences, roughly 21% seen once.

The specimen was blood. The rearrangement uses TRBV6-1 and TRBJ1-1; 9 positions agree with TRBD1. The source is a man aged 35-49 years with Graves' ophthalmopathy. This chain's CDR3 is CASSITGGFEAFF. The DNA for the CDR3 is TGTGCCAGCAGTATAACAGGGGGCTTTGAAGCTTTCTTT.